This T cell receptor beta chain is drawn from a study of cytomegalovirus exposure and HLA in healthy donors. Study background: Inside one of the first data releases sat about 91 million unique TCRs taken from HLA-typed donors. Study results and limitations: Usually a TCR sequence was rare, but some public TCRs were found in many donors. Later analysis associated a missense DCLRE1C variant with TCR beta V- and J-gene trimming. In a later analysis, TCR association rates varied by HLA locus: DRB1 most, HLA-C fewest.

The PCR had 60 Vbeta and 13 Jbeta primers. TCRdb's copy holds only in-frame clones and misses some; the assay was immunoSEQ multiplex PCR. The table includes roughly 150,000 clones, approximately 78% detected once. The CDR3 is 19 amino acids. V dropped 1 base and J dropped 5 bases, with 26 bases sitting between them. CDR1 SGHTA and CDR2 FQGNSA come from the germline V gene. Concerning this clone: Its antigen is still unknown.

The chain combines TRBV7-2 with TRBJ1-1; tentatively, D is TRBD1 (6 bases). The TCR sequence derives from a girl aged 2-9 years in good health and CMV-seropositive. The specimen was PBMCs. The CDR3 loop reads CASSLVGGRLRDRGTEAFF. CDR3 nucleotides: TGTGCCAGCAGCTTAGTGGGCGGGAGGTTAAGGGATAGGGGGACTGAAGCTTTCTTT. Full variable domain (outside the CDR3, taken from reference TRBV7-2 and TRBJ1-1): GAGVSQSPSNKVTEKGKDVELRCDPISGHTALYWYRQSLGQGLEFLIYFQGNSAPDKSGLPSDRFSAERTGGSVSTLTIQRTQQEDSAVYLCASSLVGGRLRDRGTEAFFGQGTRLTVV.